This T cell receptor (beta chain) emerged from a study of identical twins. This clonotype has more than one count but fewer than ten. The cDNA had a unique molecular identifier and a template-switch universal primer site. TCRdb re-derived calls from the 5' RACE reads in MiXCR, one entry per CDR3 protein. The table shows over 550,000 distinct CDR3 sequences, with roughly 7.2% occurring only once. With 2 bases removed from V and 2 bases from J, the gap between germline ends came to 7 bases. Germline-derived CDR1 and CDR2 are SGHTA and FQGNSA. The CDR3 runs 14 residues. A further study also used this sample, focusing on yellow fever vaccine responses in identical twins. That report notes: It has been reported that, in twins, the vaccine T cell response seemed partly convergent and partly personalized.

Sequenced sample: PBMCs. This receptor was taken from a woman younger than 35 in good health. The chain links TRBV7-2 to TRBJ2-1; D remains ambiguous. The chain's CDR3 is CASSLRLPYNEQFF. In nucleotides, the CDR3 is TGTGCCAGCAGCTTAAGACTCCCCTACAATGAGCAGTTCTTC.